Listed below are T cell receptor beta chains from one sample, sequenced in a study of blood T cell repertoires in COVID-19. Sequencing was performed with immunoSEQ multiplex PCR; in TCRdb, only in-frame clones are kept and a portion is missing. The sample holds around 140,000 clones, roughly 80% seen once. Sequencing was done on a sample of peripheral blood. The receptors stem from a woman aged 45-59 years with active or convalescent COVID-19. CDR3s include the opening cysteine and the closing phenylalanine or tryptophan. The D gene is left open where the match is weak. Only some rows state a clone size, as once, few, many or a class for expanded clones.

clone_size	d_call	v_call	j_call	cdr3_nt	cdr3_aa
-	TRBD1	TRBV7-2	TRBJ1-5	TGTGCCAGCAGCCCCCAAATCACAGGGGAAGTGAGTCAGCCCCAGCATTTT	CASSPQITGEVSQPQHF
-	TRBD2	TRBV5-4	TRBJ2-5	TGTGCCAGCAGCTTGGATAGCGGGAGGGCAGGGGAGACCCAGTACTTC	CASSLDSGRAGETQYF
-	TRBD1	TRBV9	TRBJ1-2	TGTGCCAGCAGCTTGACAGGGTTAGACTATGGCTACACCTTC	CASSLTGLDYGYTF
-	TRBD1	TRBV11-1	TRBJ1-1	TGTGCCAGCAGCGGACAGGGACGGGAGAGGGCTGAAGCTTTCTTT	CASSGQGRERAEAFF
-	TRBD2	TRBV7-2	TRBJ2-3	TGTGCCAGCAGCCGGGACTACCAGAGCACAGATACGCAGTATTTT	CASSRDYQSTDTQYF
-	TRBD1	TRBV30	TRBJ1-4	TGTGCCTGGAGGGGACAGACTTTCTCAACTAATGAAAAACTGTTTTTT	CAWRGQTFSTNEKLFF
-	TRBD2	TRBV5-1	TRBJ2-2	TGCGCCAGCAGCTTGACTAGCGGGAGGGCCGGGGAGCTGTTTTTT	CASSLTSGRAGELFF
-	TRBD1	TRBV5-4	TRBJ1-5	TGTGCCAGCAGCACGGACAGGGGCAATCAGCCCCAGCATTTT	CASSTDRGNQPQHF
-	TRBD1	TRBV18	TRBJ1-5	TGTGCCAGCTCCCCACAGGGGCCGCCTTATCAGCCCCAGCATTTT	CASSPQGPPYQPQHF
-	-	TRBV5-1	TRBJ2-3	TGCGCCAGCAGCTTGGCGGGGGGCCCCACAGATACGCAGTATTTT	CASSLAGGPTDTQYF
-	TRBD2	TRBV18	TRBJ2-3	TGTGCCAGCTCACCTGGGACTACCGGAGGGGCAGATACGCAGTATTTT	CASSPGTTGGADTQYF
-	TRBD2	TRBV9	TRBJ2-3	TGTGCCAGCAGCCCTACCCTATGGACAATAGCGGGAGGGCCATCCACAGATACGCAGTATTTT	CASSPTLWTIAGGPSTDTQYF
-	TRBD2	TRBV9	TRBJ2-2	TGTGCCAGCAGACTAGCGGCGAACACCGGGGAGCTGTTTTTT	CASRLAANTGELFF
-	-	TRBV6-2/TRBV6-3	TRBJ2-2	TGTGCCAGCAGTTATGGTAAAGGGGTAATCACCGGGGAGCTGTTTTTT	CASSYGKGVITGELFF
once	-	TRBV11-1	TRBJ2-1	TGTGCCAGCAGCCTGGACTGGAGCTCCTACAATGAGCAGTTCTTC	CASSLDWSSYNEQFF
-	-	TRBV7-9	TRBJ1-1	TGTGCCAGCAGCTTAGCTGTGGCGGGGACTGAAGCTTTCTTT	CASSLAVAGTEAFF
-	TRBD2	TRBV3-1/TRBV3-2	TRBJ2-1	TGTGCCAGCAGCCAGCCAAAGGGCGGGAGCGTCAATGAGCAGTTCTTC	CASSQPKGGSVNEQFF
-	-	TRBV21-1	TRBJ2-7	TGTGCCAGCAGCAAAGTATTGCGACAGGGGTTCTCCTACGAGCAGTACTTC	CASSKVLRQGFSYEQYF
-	TRBD2	TRBV7-6	TRBJ2-5	TGTGCCAGCAGCGCGAGCGGGGCGAGTTGGGAGACCCAGTACTTC	CASSASGASWETQYF
-	-	TRBV6-2/TRBV6-3	TRBJ2-7	TGTGCCAGCAGTTGGCCGGAGCAGTACTTC	CASSWPEQYF
-	-	TRBV29-1	TRBJ1-2	TGCAGCGTTGAAGGTGTGGACAGAAAAGGCTACACCTTC	CSVEGVDRKGYTF
-	-	TRBV9	TRBJ1-3	TGTGCCAGCAGCCCCCGGAGTGGGACATCTTCCTCTGGAAACACCATATATTTT	CASSPRSGTSSSGNTIYF
-	TRBD1	TRBV7-9	TRBJ2-7	TGTGCCAGCAGCTCAAGACAGGGTGAGGACGAGCAGTACTTC	CASSSRQGEDEQYF
-	TRBD1	TRBV30	TRBJ2-4	TGTGCCTGGAGAGGACAGGGGGCGGGAGGGATAGCCAAAAACATTCAGTACTTC	CAWRGQGAGGIAKNIQYF
-	-	TRBV6-4	TRBJ2-4	TGTGCCAGCAGGCACCGGGACAATTTTCAGTACTTC	CASRHRDNFQYF
-	-	TRBV6-5	TRBJ2-7	TGTGCCAGCAGTCTTCGTAGGGGTATCGAGCAGTACTTC	CASSLRRGIEQYF
-	-	TRBV27	TRBJ2-7	TGTGCCAGCAGCCGTCTCGGGGAGCAGTACTTC	CASSRLGEQYF
-	TRBD1	TRBV19	TRBJ2-1	TGTGCCAGTAGTACACGGACAGGGGGAACCAATGAGCAGTTCTTC	CASSTRTGGTNEQFF
-	-	TRBV6-2/TRBV6-3	TRBJ2-7	TGTGCCAGCAGTTATTCGGGAACCTACGAGCAGTACTTC	CASSYSGTYEQYF
-	-	TRBV6-1	TRBJ2-7	TGTGCCAGCAGTGATTTAAGTGGGGCGGGACCCTACGAGCAGTACTTC	CASSDLSGAGPYEQYF
-	TRBD1	TRBV2	TRBJ1-1	TGTGCCAGCACCCCTAATCCCGGACAGGGCGTTGAAGCTTTCTTT	CASTPNPGQGVEAFF
-	-	TRBV5-6	TRBJ1-5	TGTGCCAGCAGCTTGGGTCAGGGCGGCCAGCCCCAGCATTTT	CASSLGQGGQPQHF
-	-	TRBV4-1	TRBJ2-2	TGCGCCAGCAGCCAAGGGGCAGAGAACACCGGGGAGCTGTTTTTT	CASSQGAENTGELFF
-	TRBD2	TRBV6-5	TRBJ2-1	TGTGCCAGCAGTTTCTCACCTAGCGGGAGTTCGGGTGAGCAGTTCTTC	CASSFSPSGSSGEQFF
-	TRBD1	TRBV5-1	TRBJ2-7	TGCGCCAGCAGAGCAGGGACAGGGAATGCCGAGCAGTACTTC	CASRAGTGNAEQYF
-	-	TRBV2	TRBJ2-1	TGTGCCAGCAGATCCGGGACACGGGCCTACAATGAGCAGTTCTTC	CASRSGTRAYNEQFF
-	-	TRBV4-3	TRBJ2-3	TGCGCCAGCAGCCAAGATCGGGGGGCGAGCACAGATACGCAGTATTTT	CASSQDRGASTDTQYF
-	TRBD1	TRBV23-1	TRBJ1-2	TGCGCCAGCAGTCAATTGACAGGGGTCCCCGTGAGGTATGGCTACACCTTC	CASSQLTGVPVRYGYTF
-	TRBD1	TRBV28	TRBJ1-3	TGTGCCATCCCCTTGGACAGGGGGCCCACCATATATTTT	CAIPLDRGPTIYF
-	-	TRBV27	TRBJ1-2	TGTGCCAGCAGTCTACAGGGCCGTGGCTACACCTTC	CASSLQGRGYTF
-	TRBD1	TRBV12-5	TRBJ2-2	TGTGCTAGTGGTTTCTTGACCGGGACAGGGGACACCGGGGAGCTGTTTTTT	CASGFLTGTGDTGELFF
-	TRBD2	TRBV2	TRBJ2-5	TGTGCCAGCAGGGTAGGGAGGGGACTAGCGGGGAAGGAGACCCAGTACTTC	CASRVGRGLAGKETQYF
-	TRBD2	TRBV5-8	TRBJ2-3	TGTGCCAGCAGCTTGGTGCCGGGGGGGACAGATACGCAGTATTTT	CASSLVPGGTDTQYF
-	-	TRBV4-2	TRBJ2-7	TGTGCCAGCAGCCAAGGGGGTAGCGGAGTCATAACGCGGTACTTC	CASSQGGSGVITRYF
few	TRBD2	TRBV2	TRBJ2-1	TGTGCCAGCAGGACCGTAGCGGGACGCTCCTACAATGAGCAGTTCTTC	CASRTVAGRSYNEQFF
-	-	TRBV5-4	TRBJ2-2	TGTGCCAGCAGAATCACAGGGCATCACACCGGGGAGCTGTTTTTT	CASRITGHHTGELFF
few	-	TRBV30	TRBJ1-1	TGTGCCTGGAGTGTAGGTTGGGGGCGAGAAGCTTTCTTT	CAWSVGWGREAFF
-	TRBD1	TRBV3-1/TRBV3-2	TRBJ1-2	TGTGCCAGCAGCCCTTATGAACAGGGGAGCTATGGCTACACCTTC	CASSPYEQGSYGYTF
-	TRBD1	TRBV5-6	TRBJ2-3	TGTGCCAGCAGCTTGGGACAGGGGGCCGAATGGACAGATACGCAGTATTTT	CASSLGQGAEWTDTQYF
-	-	TRBV7-3	TRBJ2-2	TGTGCCAGCAGCTTAGGTGTCAGCGACACCGGGGAGCTGTTTTTT	CASSLGVSDTGELFF
-	TRBD2	TRBV7-2	TRBJ2-2	TGTGCCAGCAGACGGGAGGGCGCCGGGGAGCTGTTTTTT	CASRREGAGELFF
few	-	TRBV3-1/TRBV3-2	TRBJ1-2	TGTGCCAGCAGCTCGAGGTTAAGGACGGGGATAACTGGCTACACCTTC	CASSSRLRTGITGYTF
-	-	TRBV9	TRBJ1-1	TGTGCCAGCAGCCCTTTAGGGGTCACTGAAGCTTTCTTT	CASSPLGVTEAFF
-	TRBD1	TRBV9	TRBJ1-5	TGTGCCAGCAGCGTAGGGCCCCAGGGGGGGCCCCAGCATTTT	CASSVGPQGGPQHF
-	-	TRBV5-4	TRBJ2-7	TGTGCCAGCAGCTTACAGCAGGGGGAGCAGTACTTC	CASSLQQGEQYF
-	TRBD1	TRBV10-3	TRBJ2-5	TGTGCCATCAGTCCGGGACAGGGTAGGGATCCGACCCAGTACTTC	CAISPGQGRDPTQYF
-	-	TRBV7-2	TRBJ2-7	TGTGCCAGCAGCTTAAACTTTGGAGTTTACGAGCAGTACTTC	CASSLNFGVYEQYF
once	-	TRBV6-5	TRBJ2-1	TGTGCCAGCAGTTCCTCCCCCCGGTTATACAATGAGCAGTTCTTC	CASSSSPRLYNEQFF
-	TRBD1	TRBV19	TRBJ1-5	TGTGCCAGTAGTATTGTCCCGGCGCAGGGGGCAGGCCAGCCCCAGCATTTT	CASSIVPAQGAGQPQHF